This T cell receptor (beta chain) appears in the sequencing data of a study of identical twins. Study-level points and caveats: For monozygotic twins, models underestimated out-of-frame TCR alpha sharing. Out-of-frame alpha sequences shared by twins were enriched for low generation probability.

Each cDNA held unique molecular identifiers, and template switching gave it a universal primer site. TCRdb redid the calling of the 5' RACE reads with MiXCR, one entry per CDR3 protein. The sample carries some 1,700,000 distinct CDR3 sequences, roughly 35% recorded once. This clonotype was detected a few times. Its antigen remains unidentified. The sample was cord blood. The TCR was taken from a newborn girl in good health.

The CDR3 spells CASSERNTEAFF. CDR3 DNA sequence: TGTGCCAGCAGCGAGCGGAACACTGAAGCTTTCTTT. The chain has TRBV2 and TRBJ1-1; D ambiguous. Germline loops: CDR1 SNHLY, CDR2 FYNNEI. Trimming cost V 6 bases and J 1 base, with 6 bases left between them. This CDR3 contains 12 residues.